This T cell receptor beta chain was recovered during a study of cytomegalovirus exposure and HLA in healthy donors. Background on the study: The platform used for the roughly 120 validation repertoires matched that of the roughly 670 first-cohort repertoires, a later analysis reported.

About this clone itself: The antigen is not known.

Regarding the study as a whole: Researchers counted around 180 TCR beta chains as cytomegalovirus-associated. High specificity and sensitivity for cytomegalovirus status were reported for the classifier.

This CDR3 has 15 residues. V lost 6 bases and J lost 0, with 13 bases in between. Germline CDR1 reads ENHRY; CDR2 reads SYGVKD. The method was immunoSEQ multiplex PCR; TCRdb's version includes in-frame clones alone and lacks a portion of them. The sample holds under 150,000 clones, almost 90% seen once. V is TRBV10-3 and J is TRBJ2-3; a weak D match, TRBD2 (6 bases). The material sequenced was PBMCs. The clonotype originates from a woman aged 18-30 years in good health and CMV-seropositive. The CDR3 DNA is TGTGCCATCAGGCAGGGTGGGACTAGCACAGATACGCAGTATTTT. The encoded protein is CAIRQGGTSTDTQYF.